This T cell receptor beta chain was sequenced for a study of early T cells in non-severe SARS-CoV-2 infection. Study information: Chains were unpaired, as sequencing was done on bulk RNA from unsorted whole blood.

The CDR3 is 15 residues long. V lost 6 bases to trimming and J lost 1 base, with 13 bases between them. In this sample, this clonotype turned up many times. TCRdb itself ran the 5' RACE reads through MiXCR, one entry per CDR3 protein. The table records 20,000 to 25,000 distinct CDR3 sequences, approximately 5% of them present only once. V is TRBV12-3 or TRBV12-4 and J is TRBJ1-3; D gene uncertain. This receptor was obtained from an adult who was a healthcare worker with PCR-confirmed SARS-CoV-2 infection or an uninfected control (not recorded which). Sequencing was carried out using whole blood. CDR3: CASSKTRLSGNTIYF. CDR3 nucleotide sequence: TGTGCCAGCAGCAAGACACGTCTGTCTGGAAACACCATATATTTT.